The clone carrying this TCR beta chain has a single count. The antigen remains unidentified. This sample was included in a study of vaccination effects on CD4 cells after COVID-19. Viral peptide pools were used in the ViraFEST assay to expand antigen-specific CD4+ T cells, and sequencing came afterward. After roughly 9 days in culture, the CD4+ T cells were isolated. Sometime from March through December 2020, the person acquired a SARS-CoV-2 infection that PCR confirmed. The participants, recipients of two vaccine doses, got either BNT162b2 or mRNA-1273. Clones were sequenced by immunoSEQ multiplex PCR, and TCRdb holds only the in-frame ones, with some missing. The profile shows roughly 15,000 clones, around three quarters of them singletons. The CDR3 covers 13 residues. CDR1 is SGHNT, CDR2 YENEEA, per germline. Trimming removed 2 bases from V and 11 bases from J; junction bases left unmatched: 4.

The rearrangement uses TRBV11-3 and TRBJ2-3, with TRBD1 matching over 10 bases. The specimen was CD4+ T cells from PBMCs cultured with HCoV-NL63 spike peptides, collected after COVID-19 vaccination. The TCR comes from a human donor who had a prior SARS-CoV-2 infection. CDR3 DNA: TGTGCCAGCAGCTTAACCGGGACAGGGGTGCAGTATTTT. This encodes CASSLTGTGVQYF.